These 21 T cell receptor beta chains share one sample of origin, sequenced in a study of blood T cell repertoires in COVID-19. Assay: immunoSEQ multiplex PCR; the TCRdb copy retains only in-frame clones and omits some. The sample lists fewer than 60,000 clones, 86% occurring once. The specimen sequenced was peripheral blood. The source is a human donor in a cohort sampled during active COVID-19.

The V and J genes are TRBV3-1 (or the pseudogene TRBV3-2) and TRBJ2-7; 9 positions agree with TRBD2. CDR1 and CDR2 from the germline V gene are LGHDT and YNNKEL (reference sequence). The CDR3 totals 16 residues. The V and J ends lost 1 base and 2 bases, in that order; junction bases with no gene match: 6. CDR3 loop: CASSQAGTSRTYEQYF. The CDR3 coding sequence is TGTGCCAGCAGCCAAGCCGGGACTAGCCGTACCTACGAGCAGTACTTC.

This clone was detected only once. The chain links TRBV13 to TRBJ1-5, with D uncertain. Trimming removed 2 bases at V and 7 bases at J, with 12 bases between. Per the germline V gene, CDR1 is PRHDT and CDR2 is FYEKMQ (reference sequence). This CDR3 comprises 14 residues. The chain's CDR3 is CASSLKSSRQPQHF. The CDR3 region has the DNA TGTGCCAGCAGCTTAAAATCCAGCAGGCAGCCCCAGCATTTT.

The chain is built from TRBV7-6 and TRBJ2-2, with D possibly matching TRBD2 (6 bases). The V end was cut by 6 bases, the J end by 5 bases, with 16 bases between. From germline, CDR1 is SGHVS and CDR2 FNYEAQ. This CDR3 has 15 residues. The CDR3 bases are TGTGCCAGCAGTTACGGAGGGGCGCCGACCGGGGAGCTGTTTTTT. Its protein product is CASSYGGAPTGELFF.

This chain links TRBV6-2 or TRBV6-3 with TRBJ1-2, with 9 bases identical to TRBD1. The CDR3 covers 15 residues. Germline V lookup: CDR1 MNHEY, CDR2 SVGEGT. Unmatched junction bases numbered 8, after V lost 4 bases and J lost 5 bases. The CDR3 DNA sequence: TGTGCCAGCAGTTTAAAACAGGGGGCGCGGTATGGCTACACCTTC. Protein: CASSLKQGARYGYTF.

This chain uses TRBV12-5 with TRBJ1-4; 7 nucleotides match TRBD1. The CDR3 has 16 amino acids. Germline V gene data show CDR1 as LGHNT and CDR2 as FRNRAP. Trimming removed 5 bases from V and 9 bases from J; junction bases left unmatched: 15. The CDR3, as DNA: TGTGCTAGTGGTCCCGAACGACAGGGTAGTATGCAAAAACTGTTTTTT. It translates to CASGPERQGSMQKLFF.

The DNA of the CDR3 is TGCGCCAGCACCACCAAGTCCATGTCAGGCAGCTACACTGAAGCTTTCTTT. It is translated as CASTTKSMSGSYTEAFF. V gene TRBV4-1 combines with J gene TRBJ1-1; D ambiguous. The CDR3 covers 17 residues. V was clipped by 7 bases and J by 3 bases, with 24 bases between them. Germline-derived CDR1 and CDR2 are MGHRA and YSYEKL.

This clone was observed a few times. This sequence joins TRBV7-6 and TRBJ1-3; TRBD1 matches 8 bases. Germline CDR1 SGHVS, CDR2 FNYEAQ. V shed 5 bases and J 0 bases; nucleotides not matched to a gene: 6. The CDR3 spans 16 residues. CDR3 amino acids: CASSPRDRSSGNTIYF. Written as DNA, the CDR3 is TGTGCCAGCAGCCCCCGGGACAGGAGCTCTGGAAACACCATATATTTT.

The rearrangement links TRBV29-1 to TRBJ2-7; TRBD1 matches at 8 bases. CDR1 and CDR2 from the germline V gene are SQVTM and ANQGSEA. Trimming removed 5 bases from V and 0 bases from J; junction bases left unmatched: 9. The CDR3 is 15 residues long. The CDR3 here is CSVKSGTGVSYEQYF. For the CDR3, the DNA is TGCAGCGTTAAATCCGGGACAGGCGTCTCCTACGAGCAGTACTTC.

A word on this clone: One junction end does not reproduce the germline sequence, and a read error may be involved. CDR3 region: CASSIGNGGTGLSNFDF. CDR3 bases: TGTGCCAGTAGTATCGGTAATGGTGGGACAGGGCTCTCCAATTTCGACTTC. The chain uses TRBV19 and TRBJ1-2; 9 bases are shared with TRBD1. This CDR3 is 17 amino acids long. Germline loops: CDR1 LNHDA, CDR2 SQIVND (reference sequence). Supplemented by reference TRBV19 and TRBJ1-2, the full variable domain reads DGGITQSPKYLFRKEGQNVTLSCEQNLNHDAMYWYRQDPGQGLRLIYYSQIVNDFQKGDIAEGYSVSREKKESFPLTVTSAQKNPTAFYLCASSIGNGGTGLSNFDFGSGTRLTVV.

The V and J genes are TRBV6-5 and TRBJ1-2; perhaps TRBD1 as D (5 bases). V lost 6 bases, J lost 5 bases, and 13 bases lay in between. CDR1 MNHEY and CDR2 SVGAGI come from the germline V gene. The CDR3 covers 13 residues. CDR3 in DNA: TGTGCCAGCAGCGACAGTGGGTATTATGGCTACACCTTC. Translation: CASSDSGYYGYTF.

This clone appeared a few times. The chain's CDR3 is CASSPNLFGLAANTGELFF. The CDR3 DNA follows: TGCGCCAGCAGCCCGAATCTATTTGGACTAGCGGCGAACACCGGGGAGCTGTTTTTT. The J gene is TRBJ2-2, the V gene TRBV4-1; 10 nucleotides line up with TRBD2. Losses at the gene ends were 4 bases for V and 0 bases for J; bases not matched to a gene: 11. The germline V gene encodes CDR1 MGHRA and CDR2 YSYEKL. The CDR3 is 19 residues long.

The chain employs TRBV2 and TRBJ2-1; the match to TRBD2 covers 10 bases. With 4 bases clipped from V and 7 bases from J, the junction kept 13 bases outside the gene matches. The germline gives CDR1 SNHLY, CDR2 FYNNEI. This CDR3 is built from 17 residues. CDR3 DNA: TGTGCCAGCAGTGCGCCTAGCGGGAGTTCGAGTTGGAATGAGCAGTTCTTC. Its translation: CASSAPSGSSSWNEQFF. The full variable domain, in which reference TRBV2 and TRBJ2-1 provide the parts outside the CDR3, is EPEVTQTPSHQVTQMGQEVILRCVPISNHLYFYWYRQILGQKVEFLVSFYNNEISEKSEIFDDQFSVERPDGSNFTLKIRSTKLEDSAMYFCASSAPSGSSSWNEQFFGPGTRLTVL.

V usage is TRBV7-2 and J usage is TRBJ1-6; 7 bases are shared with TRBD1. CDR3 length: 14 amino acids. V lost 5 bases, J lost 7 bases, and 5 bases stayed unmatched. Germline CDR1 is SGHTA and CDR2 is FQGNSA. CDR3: CASSPGQLNSPLHF. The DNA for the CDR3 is TGTGCCAGCAGCCCGGGACAGCTGAATTCACCCCTCCACTTT. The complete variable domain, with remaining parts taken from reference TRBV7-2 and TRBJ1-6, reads GAGVSQSPSNKVTEKGKDVELRCDPISGHTALYWYRQSLGQGLEFLIYFQGNSAPDKSGLPSDRFSAERTGGSVSTLTIQRTQQEDSAVYLCASSPGQLNSPLHFGNGTRLTVT.

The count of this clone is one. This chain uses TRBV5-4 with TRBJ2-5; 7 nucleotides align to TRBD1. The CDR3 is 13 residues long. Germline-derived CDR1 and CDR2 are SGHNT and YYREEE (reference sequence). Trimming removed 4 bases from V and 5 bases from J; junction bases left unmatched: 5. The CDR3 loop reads CASSLDRVETQYF. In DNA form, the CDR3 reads TGTGCCAGCAGCCTTGACAGGGTTGAGACCCAGTACTTC.

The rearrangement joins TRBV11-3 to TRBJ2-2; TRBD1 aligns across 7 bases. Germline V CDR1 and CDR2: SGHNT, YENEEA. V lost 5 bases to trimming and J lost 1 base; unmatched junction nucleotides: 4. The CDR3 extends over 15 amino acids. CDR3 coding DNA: TGTGCCAGCAGCCGCGGACAGGTGAACACCGGGGAGCTGTTTTTT. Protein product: CASSRGQVNTGELFF. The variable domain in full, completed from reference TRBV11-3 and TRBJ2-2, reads EAGVVQSPRYKIIEKKQPVAFWCNPISGHNTLYWYLQNLGQGPELLIRYENEEAVDDSQLPKDRFSAERLKGVDSTLKIQPAELGDSAVYLCASSRGQVNTGELFFGEGSRLTVL.

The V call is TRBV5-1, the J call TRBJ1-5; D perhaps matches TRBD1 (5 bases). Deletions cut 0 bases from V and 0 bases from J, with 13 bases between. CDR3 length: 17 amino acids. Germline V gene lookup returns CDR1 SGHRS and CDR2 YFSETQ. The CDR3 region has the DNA TGCGCCAGCAGCTTGGGAGGGGACTCGTATAGCAATCAGCCCCAGCATTTT. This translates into CASSLGGDSYSNQPQHF.

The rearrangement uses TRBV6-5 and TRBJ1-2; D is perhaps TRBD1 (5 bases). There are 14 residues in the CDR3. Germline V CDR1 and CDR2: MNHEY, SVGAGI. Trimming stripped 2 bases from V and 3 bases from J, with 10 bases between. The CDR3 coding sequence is TGTGCCAGCAGTTACGGGGGGGGGTACTATGGCTACACCTTC. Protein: CASSYGGGYYGYTF.

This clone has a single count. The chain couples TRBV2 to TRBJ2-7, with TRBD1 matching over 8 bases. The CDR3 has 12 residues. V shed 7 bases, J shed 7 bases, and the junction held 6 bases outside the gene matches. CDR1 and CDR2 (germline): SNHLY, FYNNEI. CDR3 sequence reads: CASKSDRVEQYF. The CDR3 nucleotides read TGTGCCAGCAAATCGGACAGGGTGGAGCAGTACTTC.

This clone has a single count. As DNA, the CDR3 is TGTGCCAGCAGCTTACCCGGGTATGGCTACACCTTC. Translated, it gives CASSLPGYGYTF. The chain couples TRBV11-2 to TRBJ1-2; no reliable D call. V was pared by 2 bases and J by 5 bases, with 6 bases between. This CDR3 spans 12 amino acids. Per germline, CDR1 SGHAT and CDR2 FQNNGV.

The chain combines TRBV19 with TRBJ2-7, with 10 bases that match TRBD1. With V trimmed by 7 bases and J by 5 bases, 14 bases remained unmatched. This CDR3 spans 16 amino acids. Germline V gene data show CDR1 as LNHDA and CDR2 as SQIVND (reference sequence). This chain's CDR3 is CASTLVGTGEPHEQYF. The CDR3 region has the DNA TGTGCCAGTACCCTGGTCGGGACAGGGGAACCCCACGAGCAGTACTTC.

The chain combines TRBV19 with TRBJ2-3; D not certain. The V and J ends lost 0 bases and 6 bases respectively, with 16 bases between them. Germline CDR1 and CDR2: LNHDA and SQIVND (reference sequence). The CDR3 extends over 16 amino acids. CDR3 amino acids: CASSIDLWRLRDTQYF. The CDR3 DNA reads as TGTGCCAGTAGTATAGATCTATGGAGACTCCGGGATACGCAGTATTTT.